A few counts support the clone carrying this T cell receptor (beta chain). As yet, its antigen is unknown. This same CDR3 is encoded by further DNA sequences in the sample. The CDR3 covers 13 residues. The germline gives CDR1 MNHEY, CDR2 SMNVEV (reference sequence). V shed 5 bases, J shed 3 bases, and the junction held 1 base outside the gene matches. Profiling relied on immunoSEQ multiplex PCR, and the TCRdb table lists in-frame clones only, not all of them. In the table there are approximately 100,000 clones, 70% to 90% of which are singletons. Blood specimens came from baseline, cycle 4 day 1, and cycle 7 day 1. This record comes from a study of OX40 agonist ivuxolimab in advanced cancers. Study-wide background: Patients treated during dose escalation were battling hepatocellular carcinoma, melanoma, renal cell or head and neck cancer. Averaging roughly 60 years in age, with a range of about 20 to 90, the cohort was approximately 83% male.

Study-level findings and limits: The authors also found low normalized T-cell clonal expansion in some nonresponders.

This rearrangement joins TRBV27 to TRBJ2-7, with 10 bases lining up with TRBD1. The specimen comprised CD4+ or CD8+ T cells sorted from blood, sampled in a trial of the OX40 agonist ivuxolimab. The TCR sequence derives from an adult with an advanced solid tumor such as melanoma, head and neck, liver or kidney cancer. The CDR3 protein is CASSRDRGYEQYF. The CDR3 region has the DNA TGTGCCAGCAGTCGGGACAGGGGCTACGAGCAGTACTTC.